The entry below gives a single T cell receptor beta chain sequence along with its context. The CDR3 length is 16 residues. The V end lost 3 bases, the J end lost 6 bases, and 21 bases lay between the germline ends. Per germline, CDR1 SGHRS and CDR2 YFSETQ. These data come from a study of CD8+CD57+ T cells in acquired aplastic anemia. Overall study context: In CD4+ cells, healthy donors produced an average of approximately 9.9 million reads.

The template for TCR beta VDJ and CDR3 sequence profiling was genomic DNA. TCRdb re-analysed the reads in MiXCR, keeping a single row per CDR3 protein. The table records roughly 160,000 distinct CDR3 sequences, under 75% of them present only once. The TCR originated in a human donor in good health. The material sequenced was sorted CD4+, CD8+, or CD8+CD57+ T cells (not recorded which) from PBMCs. The gene calls are TRBV5-1 and TRBJ1-2, with D tentatively TRBD1 (5 bases). CDR3 loop: CASSSFPTEFENGYTF. The DNA of the CDR3 is TGCGCCAGCAGCTCATTCCCGACAGAATTTGAGAATGGCTACACCTTC.